Listed here are 9 T cell receptor beta chains from one sample, sequenced in a study of CD4 T cell repertoires in COVID-19. Sequencing was done directly on freshly isolated, uncultured memory T cells. The repertoire was sequenced with immunoSEQ multiplex PCR; TCRdb's copy has only in-frame clones and lacks some. Of 20,000 to 30,000 clones listed, about 93% were seen once; the top ten hold over 0.55%. The source was circulating follicular helper CD4+ T cells (cTfh) from blood, collected before the COVID-19 pandemic. The receptor set was obtained from a human donor who had COVID-19.

V gene TRBV7-7 combines with J gene TRBJ2-2, with TRBD2 as a possible D gene (6 bases). Trimming removed 2 bases at V and 5 bases at J, with 21 bases between. Germline CDR1 is SSHAT and CDR2 is FNYEAQ (reference sequence). This CDR3 contains 18 residues. Written as DNA, the CDR3 is TGTGCCAGCAGCTTAAGTCTTGGCGGGATAGGTAGAACCGGGGAGCTGTTTTTT. It translates to CASSLSLGGIGRTGELFF.

The count of this clone is one. This sequence joins TRBV7-2 and TRBJ1-3, with D possibly being TRBD1 (6 bases). Germline-derived CDR1 and CDR2 are SGHTA and FQGNSA. V was shortened by 1 base and J by 0 bases, with 19 bases between the two germline ends. The CDR3 runs to 19 residues. CDR3 sequence: CASSLGPGRGFSSGNTIYF. As DNA, the CDR3 is TGTGCCAGCAGCTTAGGCCCAGGTAGGGGGTTCTCCTCTGGAAACACCATATATTTT.

The chain recombines TRBV11-1 with TRBJ2-3; 10 positions match TRBD2. V was clipped by 3 bases and J by 4 bases; unmatched bases: 7. This CDR3 has 16 amino acids. Germline CDR1 reads SGHAT; CDR2 reads FQDESV (reference sequence). CDR3 loop: CASSLNALAGADTQYF. CDR3 DNA: TGTGCCAGCAGCTTGAATGCCCTAGCGGGGGCAGATACGCAGTATTTT.

This clone is a singleton in its sample. The chain uses TRBV5-5 and TRBJ1-2; perhaps TRBD1 as D (5 bases). Germline assignment: CDR1 SGHKS and CDR2 YYEKEE (reference sequence). Trimming pared 0 bases from V and 8 bases from J, leaving 17 bases between. The CDR3 runs 15 residues. The chain's CDR3 is CASSLGQGGLRGYTF. DNA of the CDR3: TGTGCCAGCAGCTTGGGCCAGGGAGGATTGCGGGGCTACACCTTC. Together with reference TRBV5-5 and TRBJ1-2, the CDR3 gives the full variable domain: DAGVTQSPTHLIKTRGQQVTLRCSPISGHKSVSWYQQVLGQGPQFIFQYYEKEERGRGNFPDRFSARQFPNYSSELNVNALLLGDSALYLCASSLGQGGLRGYTFGSGTRLTVV.

The rearrangement joins TRBV2 to TRBJ1-2, with D possibly TRBD1 on 6 matching bases. V was trimmed by 7 bases and J by 5 bases, leaving 23 bases between them. CDR3 length equals 16 residues. Germline values: CDR1 SNHLY, CDR2 FYNNEI. The CDR3 here is CASTREGMIQGYGYTF. Here the CDR3 DNA reads TGTGCCAGCACCCGAGAAGGGATGATACAGGGTTATGGCTACACCTTC.

Notes on this clone: Germline and junction disagree at one end, which may indicate a read error. Additional DNA sequences in this sample encode the identical CDR3. The J gene is TRBJ2-3, the V gene TRBV19; 10 bases line up with TRBD2. CDR3 length: 18 residues. The germline CDR1 and CDR2 sequences are LNHDA and SQIVND (reference sequence). CDR3 sequence: CASSIGQRGGSSTDTQYF. The CDR3 bases are TGTGCCAGTAGTATAGGCCAGCGGGGGGGCTCAAGCACAGATACGCAATATTTT.

The V call is TRBV10-3, the J call TRBJ1-5; 8 nucleotides line up with TRBD1. This CDR3 contains 13 residues. Per germline, CDR1 ENHRY and CDR2 SYGVKD. V lost 10 bases to trimming and J lost 6 bases; unmatched junction nucleotides: 8. As DNA, the CDR3 is TGTGCCAGCTCAGGGGGCACATTTCAGCCCCAGCATTTT. The encoded protein is CASSGGTFQPQHF.

A single count supports this clone. The chain uses TRBV6-6 and TRBJ1-1; no clear D. V lost 6 bases, J lost 1 base, and 9 bases lay in between. CDR1 MNHNY and CDR2 SVGAGI come from the germline V gene (reference sequence). CDR3 length equals 13 residues. The CDR3 nucleotides are TGTGCCAGCAGCTTAGGAGAGAACACTGAAGCTTTCTTT. It translates to CASSLGENTEAFF.

V and J are TRBV2 and TRBJ2-1, with 7 bases matching TRBD2. The V segment lost 6 bases and the J segment 7 bases; nucleotides outside the gene matches: 15. Germline CDR1 SNHLY, CDR2 FYNNEI. The CDR3 is 16 residues long. The CDR3 coding sequence is TGTGCCAGCAGGGGGGGAGCGGGGCGTTGGTCTAATGAGCAGTTCTTC. Translating gives CASRGGAGRWSNEQFF.